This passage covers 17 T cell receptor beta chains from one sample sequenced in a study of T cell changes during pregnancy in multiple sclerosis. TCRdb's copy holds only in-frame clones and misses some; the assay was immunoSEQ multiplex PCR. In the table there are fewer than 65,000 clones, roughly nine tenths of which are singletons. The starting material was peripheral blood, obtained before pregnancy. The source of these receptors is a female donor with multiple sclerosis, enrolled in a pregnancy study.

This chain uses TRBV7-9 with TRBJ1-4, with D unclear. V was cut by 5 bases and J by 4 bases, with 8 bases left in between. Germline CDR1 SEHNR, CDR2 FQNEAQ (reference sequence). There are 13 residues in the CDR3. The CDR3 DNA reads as TGTGCCAGCAGCCGCGACTTTAATGAAAAACTGTTTTTT. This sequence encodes CASSRDFNEKLFF.

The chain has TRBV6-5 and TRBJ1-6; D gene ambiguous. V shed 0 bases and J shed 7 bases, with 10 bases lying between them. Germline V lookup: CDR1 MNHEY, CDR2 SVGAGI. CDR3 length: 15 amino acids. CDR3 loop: CASSYSWASNSPLHF. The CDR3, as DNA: TGTGCCAGCAGTTACTCGTGGGCCTCAAATTCACCCCTCCACTTT.

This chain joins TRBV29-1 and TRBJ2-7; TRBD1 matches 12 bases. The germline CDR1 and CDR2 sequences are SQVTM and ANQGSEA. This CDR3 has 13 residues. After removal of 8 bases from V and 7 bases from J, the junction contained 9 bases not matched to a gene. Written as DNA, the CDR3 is TGCAGCATCCGGGACAGGGGGCGCGGAGAGCAGTACTTC. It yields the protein CSIRDRGRGEQYF.

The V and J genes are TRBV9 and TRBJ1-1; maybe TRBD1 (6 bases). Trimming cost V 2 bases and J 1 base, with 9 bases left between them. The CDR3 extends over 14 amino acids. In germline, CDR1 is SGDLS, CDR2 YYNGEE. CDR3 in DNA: TGTGCCAGCAGCGTTTCAGGGGAGAACACTGAAGCTTTCTTT. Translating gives CASSVSGENTEAFF. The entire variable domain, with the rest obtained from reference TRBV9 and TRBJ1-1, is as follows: DSGVTQTPKHLITATGQRVTLRCSPRSGDLSVYWYQQSLDQGLQFLIQYYNGEERAKGNILERFSAQQFPDLHSELNLSSLELGDSALYFCASSVSGENTEAFFGQGTRLTVV.

As DNA, the CDR3 is TGTGCCGGACTTACCCCCGGGACAGGGGTTTTACACGAGCAGTACTTC. Amino acids: CAGLTPGTGVLHEQYF. V gene TRBV30 combines with J gene TRBJ2-7; 10 nucleotides agree with TRBD1. Germline CDR1 GTSNPN, CDR2 SVGIG (reference sequence). The CDR3 has 16 amino acids. V was pared by 8 bases and J by 5 bases, with 18 bases of the junction left unmatched.

For the CDR3, the DNA is TGTGCCAGCAGCCACCCGCCCCCCGCCCACTCCTTCTACGAGCAGTACTTC. This gives the protein CASSHPPPAHSFYEQYF. The chain combines TRBV7-9 with TRBJ2-7; no firm D call. The CDR3 is 17 residues long. From germline, CDR1 is SEHNR and CDR2 FQNEAQ (reference sequence). V was trimmed by 5 bases and J by 3 bases, leaving 23 bases between them.

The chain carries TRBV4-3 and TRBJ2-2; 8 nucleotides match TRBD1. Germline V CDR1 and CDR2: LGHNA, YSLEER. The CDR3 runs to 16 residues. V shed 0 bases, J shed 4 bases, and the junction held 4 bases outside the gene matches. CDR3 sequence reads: CASSQDPGQVTGELFF. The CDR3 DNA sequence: TGCGCCAGCAGCCAAGACCCGGGACAGGTCACCGGGGAGCTGTTTTTT.

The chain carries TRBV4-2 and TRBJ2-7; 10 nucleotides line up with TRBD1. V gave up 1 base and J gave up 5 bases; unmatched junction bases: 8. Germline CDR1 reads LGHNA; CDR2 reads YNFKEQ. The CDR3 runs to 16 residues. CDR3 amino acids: CASSQGPGTGVHEQYF. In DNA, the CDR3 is TGTGCCAGCAGCCAAGGTCCCGGGACAGGGGTCCACGAGCAGTACTTC.

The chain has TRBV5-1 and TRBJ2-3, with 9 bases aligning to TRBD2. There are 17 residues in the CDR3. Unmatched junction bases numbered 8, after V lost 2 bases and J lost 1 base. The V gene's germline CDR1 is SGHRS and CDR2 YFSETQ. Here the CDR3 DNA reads TGCGCCAGCAGCTTTACCAGCGGGGGGTGGGGCACAGATACGCAGTATTTT. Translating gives CASSFTSGGWGTDTQYF.

As DNA, the CDR3 is TGTGCCAGCAGCCAAGTTGCCAGGAATGAGCAGTTCTTC. Amino acids: CASSQVARNEQFF. This chain joins TRBV4-2 and TRBJ2-1; D gene unclear. The CDR3 consists of 13 residues. Germline V gene lookup returns CDR1 LGHNA and CDR2 YNFKEQ. The V gene lost 1 base and the J gene lost 7 bases, with 8 bases spanning the gap.

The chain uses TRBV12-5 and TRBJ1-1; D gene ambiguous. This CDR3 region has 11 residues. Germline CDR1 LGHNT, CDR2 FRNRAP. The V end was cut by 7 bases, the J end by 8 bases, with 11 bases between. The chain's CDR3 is CASAEHGEAFF. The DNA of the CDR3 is TGTGCTAGTGCCGAGCACGGGGAAGCTTTCTTT. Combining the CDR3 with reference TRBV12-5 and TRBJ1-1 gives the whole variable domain DARVTQTPRHKVTEMGQEVTMRCQPILGHNTVFWYRQTMMQGLELLAYFRNRAPLDDSGMPKDRFSAEMPDATLATLKIQPSEPRDSAVYFCASAEHGEAFFGQGTRLTVV.

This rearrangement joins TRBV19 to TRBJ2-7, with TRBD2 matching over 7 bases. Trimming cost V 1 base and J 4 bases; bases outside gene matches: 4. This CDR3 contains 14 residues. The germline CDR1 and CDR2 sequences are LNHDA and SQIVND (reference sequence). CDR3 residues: CASSIGGTKYEQYF. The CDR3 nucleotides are TGTGCCAGTAGTATAGGAGGGACTAAATACGAGCAGTACTTC.

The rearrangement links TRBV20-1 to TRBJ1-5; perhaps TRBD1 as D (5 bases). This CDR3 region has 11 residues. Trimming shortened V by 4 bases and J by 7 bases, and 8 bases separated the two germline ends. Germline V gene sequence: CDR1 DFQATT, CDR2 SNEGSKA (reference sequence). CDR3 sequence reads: CSATSGQPQHF. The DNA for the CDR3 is TGCAGTGCTACTTCAGGGCAGCCCCAGCATTTT.

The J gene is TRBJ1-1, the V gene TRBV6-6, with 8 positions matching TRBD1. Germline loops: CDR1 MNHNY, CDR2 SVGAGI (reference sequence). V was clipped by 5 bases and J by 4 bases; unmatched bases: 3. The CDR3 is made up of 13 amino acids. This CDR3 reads CASSDRGGTEAFF. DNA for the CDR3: TGTGCCAGCAGTGACAGGGGTGGCACTGAAGCTTTCTTT.

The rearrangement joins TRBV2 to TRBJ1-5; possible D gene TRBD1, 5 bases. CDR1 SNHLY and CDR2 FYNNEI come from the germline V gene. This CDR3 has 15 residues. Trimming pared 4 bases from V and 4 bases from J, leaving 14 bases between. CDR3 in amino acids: CASSAGGFTNQPQHF. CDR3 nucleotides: TGTGCCAGCAGTGCCGGGGGATTCACGAATCAGCCCCAGCATTTT.

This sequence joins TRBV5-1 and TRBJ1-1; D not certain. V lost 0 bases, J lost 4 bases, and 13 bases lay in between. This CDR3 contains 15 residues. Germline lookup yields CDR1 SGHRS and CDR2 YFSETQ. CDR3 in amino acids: CASSLGHTAVTEAFF. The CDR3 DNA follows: TGCGCCAGCAGCTTGGGCCATACAGCTGTCACTGAAGCTTTCTTT.

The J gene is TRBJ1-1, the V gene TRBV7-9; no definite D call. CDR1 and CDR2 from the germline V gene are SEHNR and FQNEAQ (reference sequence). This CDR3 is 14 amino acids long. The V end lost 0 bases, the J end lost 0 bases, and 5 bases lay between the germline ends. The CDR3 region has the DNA TGTGCCAGCAGCTTAGCATCGGTGAACACTGAAGCTTTCTTT. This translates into CASSLASVNTEAFF.